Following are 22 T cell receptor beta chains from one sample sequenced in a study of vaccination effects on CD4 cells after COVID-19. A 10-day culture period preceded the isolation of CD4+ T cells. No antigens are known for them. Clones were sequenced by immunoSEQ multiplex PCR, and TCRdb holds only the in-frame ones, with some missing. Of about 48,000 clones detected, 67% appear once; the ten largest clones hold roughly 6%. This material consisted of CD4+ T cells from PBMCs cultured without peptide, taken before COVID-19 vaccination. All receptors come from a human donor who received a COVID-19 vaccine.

Written as DNA, the CDR3 is TGTGCCAGCAGCCCCTTCGACGGAGGGGAGCAGTACTTC. It is translated as CASSPFDGGEQYF. This chain uses TRBV3-1 (or the pseudogene TRBV3-2) with TRBJ2-7; tentative D call: TRBD2 (6 bases). Deletions cut 4 bases from V and 7 bases from J, with 14 bases between. In germline, CDR1 is LGHDT, CDR2 YNNKEL (reference sequence). This CDR3 region has 13 residues.

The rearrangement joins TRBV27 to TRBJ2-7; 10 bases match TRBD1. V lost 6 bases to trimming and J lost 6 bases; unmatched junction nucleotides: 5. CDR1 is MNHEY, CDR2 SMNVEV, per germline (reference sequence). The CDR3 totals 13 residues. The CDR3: CASRPTGGGEQYF. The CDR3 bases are TGTGCCAGCAGACCGACAGGGGGCGGCGAGCAGTACTTC.

CDR3 nucleotide sequence: TGTGCCAGCAGCCTAGGAGACGAATTGCCAGCTTTCTTT. It yields the protein CASSLGDELPAFF. The genes are TRBV7-9 and TRBJ1-1; D is uncertain. Trimming removed 5 bases from V and 10 bases from J, with 17 bases in between. This CDR3 spans 13 amino acids. The germline V gene has CDR1 SEHNR and CDR2 FQNEAQ (reference sequence).

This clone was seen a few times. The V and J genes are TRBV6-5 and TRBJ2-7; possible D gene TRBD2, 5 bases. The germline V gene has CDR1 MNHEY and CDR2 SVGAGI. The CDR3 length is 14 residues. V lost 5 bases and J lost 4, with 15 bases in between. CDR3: CASSTRSGGYEQYF. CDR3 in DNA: TGTGCCAGCAGTACCCGGTCAGGCGGGTACGAGCAGTACTTC.

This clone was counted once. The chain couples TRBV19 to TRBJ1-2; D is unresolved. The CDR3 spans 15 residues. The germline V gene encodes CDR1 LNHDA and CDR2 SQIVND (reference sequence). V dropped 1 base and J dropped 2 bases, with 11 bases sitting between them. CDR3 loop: CASSIGSGGNYGYTF. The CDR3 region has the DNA TGTGCCAGTAGTATAGGTTCGGGAGGCAACTATGGCTACACCTTC.

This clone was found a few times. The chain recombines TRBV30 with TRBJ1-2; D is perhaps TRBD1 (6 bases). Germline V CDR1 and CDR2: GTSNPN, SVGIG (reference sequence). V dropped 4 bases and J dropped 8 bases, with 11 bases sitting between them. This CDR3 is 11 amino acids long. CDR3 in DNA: TGTGCCTGGAACAGGGAGGGAGGCTACACCTTC. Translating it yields CAWNREGGYTF.

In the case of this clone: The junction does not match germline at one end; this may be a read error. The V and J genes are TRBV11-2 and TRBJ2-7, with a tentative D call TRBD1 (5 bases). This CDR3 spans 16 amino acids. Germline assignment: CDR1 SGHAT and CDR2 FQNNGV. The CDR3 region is CASRLDLDTLPYEQYF. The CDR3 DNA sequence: TGTGCCAGCAGATTAGACCTGGACACCCTTCCCTACGAGCAGTACTTC.

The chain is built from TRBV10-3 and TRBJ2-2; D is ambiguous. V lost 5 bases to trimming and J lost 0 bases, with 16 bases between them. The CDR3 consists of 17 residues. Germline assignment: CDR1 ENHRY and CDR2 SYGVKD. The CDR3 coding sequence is TGTGCCATCAGTCAACTGGGAATCCGAGCGAACACCGGGGAGCTGTTTTTT. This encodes CAISQLGIRANTGELFF.

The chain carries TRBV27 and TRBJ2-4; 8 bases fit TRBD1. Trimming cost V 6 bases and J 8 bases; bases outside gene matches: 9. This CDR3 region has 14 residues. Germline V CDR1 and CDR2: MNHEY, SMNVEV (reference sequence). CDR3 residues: CASRLNSDRDIQYF. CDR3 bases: TGTGCCAGCAGGTTAAACTCGGACAGGGACATTCAGTACTTC.

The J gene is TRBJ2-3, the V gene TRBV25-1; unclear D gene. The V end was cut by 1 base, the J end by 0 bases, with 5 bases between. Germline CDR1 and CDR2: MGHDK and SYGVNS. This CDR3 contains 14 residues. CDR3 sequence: CASSESQSTDTQYF. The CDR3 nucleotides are TGTGCCAGCAGTGAATCCCAGAGCACAGATACGCAGTATTTT.

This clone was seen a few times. CDR3 coding DNA: TGTGCCAGCACCAAACAGGGTGGCTATGGCTACACCTTC. It encodes CASTKQGGYGYTF. The rearrangement joins TRBV6-5 to TRBJ1-2; perhaps TRBD1 as D (6 bases). Germline V gives CDR1 MNHEY, CDR2 SVGAGI. The CDR3 runs 13 residues. Trimming stripped 7 bases from V and 4 bases from J, with 13 bases between.

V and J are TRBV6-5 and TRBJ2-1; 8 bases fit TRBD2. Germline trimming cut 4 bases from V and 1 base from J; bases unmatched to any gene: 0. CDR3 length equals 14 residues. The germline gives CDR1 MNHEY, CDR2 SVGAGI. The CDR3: CASSLAGSYNEQFF. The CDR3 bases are TGTGCCAGCAGTTTAGCGGGGTCCTACAATGAGCAGTTCTTC.

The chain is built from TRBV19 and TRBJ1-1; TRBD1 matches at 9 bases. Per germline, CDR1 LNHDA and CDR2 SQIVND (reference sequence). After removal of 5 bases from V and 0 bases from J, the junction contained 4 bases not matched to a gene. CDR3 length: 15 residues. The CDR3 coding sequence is TGTGCCAGTAGTTTCAGGACAGGGGTGAACACTGAAGCTTTCTTT. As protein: CASSFRTGVNTEAFF.

This chain's CDR3 is CASTYRRGQGTYEQYF. In DNA, the CDR3 is TGTGCCAGCACCTATAGGCGGGGACAGGGTACCTACGAGCAGTACTTC. The chain carries TRBV27 and TRBJ2-7; the match to TRBD1 covers 9 bases. Germline lookup yields CDR1 MNHEY and CDR2 SMNVEV (reference sequence). J lost 2 bases, V lost 7 bases, and 12 bases had no gene match. The CDR3 contains 16 residues.

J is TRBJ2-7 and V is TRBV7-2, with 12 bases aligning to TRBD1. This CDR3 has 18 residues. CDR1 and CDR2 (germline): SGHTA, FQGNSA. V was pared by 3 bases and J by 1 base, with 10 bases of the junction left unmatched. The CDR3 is CASSFWGKGQGASYEQYF. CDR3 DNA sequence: TGTGCCAGCAGCTTCTGGGGCAAGGGACAGGGGGCTTCCTACGAGCAGTACTTC.

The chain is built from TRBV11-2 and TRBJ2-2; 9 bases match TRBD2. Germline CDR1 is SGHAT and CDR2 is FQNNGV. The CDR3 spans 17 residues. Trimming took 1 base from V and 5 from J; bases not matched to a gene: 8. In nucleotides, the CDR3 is TGTGCCAGCAGCTTAGGCGGGCTAGCGGGGCCAACCGGGGAGCTGTTTTTT. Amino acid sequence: CASSLGGLAGPTGELFF.

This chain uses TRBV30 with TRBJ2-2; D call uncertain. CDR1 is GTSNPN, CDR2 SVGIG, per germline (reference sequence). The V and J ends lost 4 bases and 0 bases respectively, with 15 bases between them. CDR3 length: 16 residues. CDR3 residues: CAWIRRSLTNTGELFF. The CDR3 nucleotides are TGTGCCTGGATCCGCAGAAGTCTTACGAACACCGGGGAGCTGTTTTTT.

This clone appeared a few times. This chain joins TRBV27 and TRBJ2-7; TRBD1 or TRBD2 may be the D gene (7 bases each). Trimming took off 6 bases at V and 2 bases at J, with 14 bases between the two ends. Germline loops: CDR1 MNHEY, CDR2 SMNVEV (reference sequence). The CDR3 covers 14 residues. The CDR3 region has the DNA TGTGCCAGCAGCAAGCGGGACAGAACCTACGAGCAGTACTTC. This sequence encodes CASSKRDRTYEQYF.

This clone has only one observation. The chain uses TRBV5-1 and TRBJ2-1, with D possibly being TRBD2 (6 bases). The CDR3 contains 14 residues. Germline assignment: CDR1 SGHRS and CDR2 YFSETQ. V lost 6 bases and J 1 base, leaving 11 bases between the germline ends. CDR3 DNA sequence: TGCGCCAGCACGCGGGACTCATCCTACAATGAGCAGTTCTTC. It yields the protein CASTRDSSYNEQFF. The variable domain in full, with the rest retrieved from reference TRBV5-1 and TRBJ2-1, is KAGVTQTPRYLIKTRGQQVTLSCSPISGHRSVSWYQQTPGQGLQFLFEYFSETQRNKGNFPGRFSGRQFSNSRSEMNVSTLELGDSALYLCASTRDSSYNEQFFGPGTRLTVL.

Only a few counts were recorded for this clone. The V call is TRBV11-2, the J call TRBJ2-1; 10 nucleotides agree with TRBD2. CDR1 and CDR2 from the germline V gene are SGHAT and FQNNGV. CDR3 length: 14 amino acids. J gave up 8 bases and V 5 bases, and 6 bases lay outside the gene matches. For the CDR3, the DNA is TGTGCCAGCAGCCTTAGCGGGGGGCGGCATGAGCAGTTCTTC. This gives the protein CASSLSGGRHEQFF.

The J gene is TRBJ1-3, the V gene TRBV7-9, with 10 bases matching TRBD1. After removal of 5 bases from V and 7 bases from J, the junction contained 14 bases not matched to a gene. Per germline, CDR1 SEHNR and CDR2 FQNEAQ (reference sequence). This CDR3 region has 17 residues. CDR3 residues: CASSPTRDRGFANTIYF. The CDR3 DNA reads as TGTGCCAGCAGCCCTACCCGGGACAGGGGATTTGCGAACACCATATATTTT.

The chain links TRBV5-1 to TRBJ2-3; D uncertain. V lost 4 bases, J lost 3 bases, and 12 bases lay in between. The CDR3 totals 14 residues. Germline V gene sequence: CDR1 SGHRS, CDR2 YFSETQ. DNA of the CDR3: TGCGCCAGCAGCCCGGTGCAAGGGACAGATACGCAGTATTTT. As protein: CASSPVQGTDTQYF.